The 2 T cell receptor beta chains below all came from one sample that was sequenced in a study of T cells after posttransplantation cyclophosphamide. TCRdb's copy holds only in-frame clones and misses some; the assay was immunoSEQ multiplex PCR. Counted here are about 50,000 clones, 85% to 95% occurring once; the ten biggest clones make up about 3.1%. Sequencing was done on a sample of PBMCs. These receptors were collected from a woman in her 30s in good health and a related stem cell transplant donor.

The genes are TRBV14 and TRBJ2-2, with D possibly TRBD1 on 7 matching bases. This CDR3 is built from 15 residues. The V gene lost 1 base and the J gene lost 7 bases, with 13 bases spanning the gap. Germline V gene lookup returns CDR1 SGHDN and CDR2 FVKESK. The CDR3 coding sequence is TGTGCCAGCAGCCAAGCGGCAGGGGGGATCGGGGAGCTGTTTTTT. Translation: CASSQAAGGIGELFF.

The rearrangement uses TRBV4-3 and TRBJ1-2; D not resolved. The germline V gene encodes CDR1 LGHNA and CDR2 YSLEER. The CDR3 is made up of 13 amino acids. V gave up 0 bases and J gave up 4 bases, with 6 bases separating them. CDR3 residues: CASSQELSYGYTF. For the CDR3, the DNA is TGCGCCAGCAGCCAAGAACTTTCCTATGGCTACACCTTC.